A single T cell receptor (beta chain) is shown here with its context. Germline loops: CDR1 SGHTA, CDR2 FQGNSA. The CDR3 has 15 amino acids. Trimming pared 5 bases from V and 0 bases from J, leaving 10 bases between. These data are taken from a study of shared clonotypes between healthy human individuals. Terminally differentiated effector memory CD45RA+ cells were excluded by CCR7 positive selection of CD45RO-negative cells. Only Caucasian adults living in Nashville, Tennessee made up the donor group. The repertoire was sequenced with immunoSEQ multiplex PCR; TCRdb's copy has only in-frame clones and lacks some. The repertoire holds under 1 million clones, over 90% seen once, with nearly 25% in the top ten.

Sequencing was performed on naive CD8+ T cells sorted from blood. The TCR was taken from a man aged 30 to 45 in good health. This sequence joins TRBV7-2 and TRBJ1-4; a weak D match, TRBD1 (6 bases). The CDR3 sequence is CASSPGAATNEKLFF. Here the CDR3 DNA reads TGTGCCAGCAGCCCAGGGGCCGCAACTAATGAAAAACTGTTTTTT. The entire variable domain, with the rest obtained from reference TRBV7-2 and TRBJ1-4, is as follows: GAGVSQSPSNKVTEKGKDVELRCDPISGHTALYWYRQSLGQGLEFLIYFQGNSAPDKSGLPSDRFSAERTGGSVSTLTIQRTQQEDSAVYLCASSPGAATNEKLFFGSGTQLSVL.